A single count supports the clone carrying this T cell receptor beta chain. Antigen unknown. The V end was cut by 7 bases, the J end by 4 bases, with 11 bases between. This CDR3 spans 12 amino acids. The germline V gene encodes CDR1 SGHDT and CDR2 YYEEEE. The sample originates from a study of Ad26.COV2.S vaccination and SARS-CoV-2 variants. Assay used: immunoSEQ multiplex PCR; TCRdb lists only in-frame clones, some missing. Of a few hundred thousand clones listed, less than 95% are singletons. Treatment reported: 15 to 20 received Ad26.COV2.S at low or high dose, single or two shots; roughly five received placebo; per-sample allocation not given. Each sample was drawn 63 days after the first injection (of vaccine or placebo). Participants' vaccine, an Ad26 vector, delivered Wuhan-strain SARS-CoV-2 spike. General study points: Total responses of T cells may have been underestimated by the analyses of TCR breadth and depth.

The sample consisted of peripheral blood, taken in a trial of Ad26.COV2.S vaccine versus placebo. The sequence came from a person between 18 and 65 years old who received the Ad26.COV2.S COVID-19 vaccine or a placebo. The V gene is TRBV5-6, the J gene TRBJ2-5; D assignment may be TRBD1 or TRBD2 (5 bases each). The CDR3 sequence is CASGRDAETQYF. The CDR3 coding sequence is TGTGCCAGCGGTAGGGACGCAGAGACCCAGTACTTC.